This T cell receptor (beta chain) is drawn from a study of long-term antiretroviral therapy in people with HIV. Whole-study results and caveats: Pre-ART expanded clones dominated the repertoire at every time point.

A note on this clone: The antigen is not known.

Samples held about 0.95-10 million cryopreserved PBMC, and DNA extraction followed. Sequencing relied on immunoSEQ assay v3.0, run at survey level. TCRdb keeps only in-frame clones here, not all; method: immunoSEQ multiplex PCR. The sample lists around 21,000 clones, over 75% occurring once. The CDR3 contains 17 residues. V dropped 6 bases and J dropped 0 bases, with 20 bases sitting between them. The V gene's germline CDR1 is SEHNR and CDR2 FQNEAQ (reference sequence). This sequence was found in a woman in her 30s with HIV. The sample here was unsorted PBMCs, taken 4.2 to 4.5 years before starting antiretroviral therapy. This sequence joins TRBV7-9 and TRBJ1-1, with D unclear. The CDR3 DNA reads as TGTGCCAGCAGACCAACCGGTAAGGTTTCTTTGAACACTGAAGCTTTCTTT. As protein: CASRPTGKVSLNTEAFF.